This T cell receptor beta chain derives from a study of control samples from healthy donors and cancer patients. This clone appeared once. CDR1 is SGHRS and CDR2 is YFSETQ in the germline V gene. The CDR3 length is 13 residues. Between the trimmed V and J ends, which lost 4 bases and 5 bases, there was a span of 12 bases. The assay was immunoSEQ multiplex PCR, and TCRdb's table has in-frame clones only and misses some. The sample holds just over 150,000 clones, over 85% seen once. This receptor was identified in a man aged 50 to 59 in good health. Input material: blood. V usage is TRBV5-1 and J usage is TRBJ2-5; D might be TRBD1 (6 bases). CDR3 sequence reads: CASSEQGRETQYF. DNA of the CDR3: TGCGCCAGCAGCGAACAGGGTCGGGAGACCCAGTACTTC.